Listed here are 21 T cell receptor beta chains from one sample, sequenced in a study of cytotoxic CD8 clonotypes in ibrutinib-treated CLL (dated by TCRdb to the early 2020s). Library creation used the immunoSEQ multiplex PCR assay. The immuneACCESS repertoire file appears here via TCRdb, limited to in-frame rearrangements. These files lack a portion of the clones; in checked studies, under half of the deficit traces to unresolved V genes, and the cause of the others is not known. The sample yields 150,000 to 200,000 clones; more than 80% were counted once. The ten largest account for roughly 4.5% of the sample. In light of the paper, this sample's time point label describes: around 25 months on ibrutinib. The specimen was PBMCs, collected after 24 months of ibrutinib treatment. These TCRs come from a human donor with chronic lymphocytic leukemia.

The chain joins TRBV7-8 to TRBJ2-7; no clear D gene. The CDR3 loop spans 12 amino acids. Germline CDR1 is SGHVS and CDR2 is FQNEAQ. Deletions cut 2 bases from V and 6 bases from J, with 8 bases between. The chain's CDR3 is CASSLLESEQYF. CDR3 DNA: TGTGCCAGCAGCTTACTAGAAAGCGAGCAGTACTTC. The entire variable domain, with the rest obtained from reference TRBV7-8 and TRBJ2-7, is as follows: GAGVSQSPRYKVAKRGQDVALRCDPISGHVSLFWYQQALGQGPEFLTYFQNEAQLDKSGLPSDRFFAERPEGSVSTLKIQRTQQEDSAVYLCASSLLESEQYFGPGTRLTVT.

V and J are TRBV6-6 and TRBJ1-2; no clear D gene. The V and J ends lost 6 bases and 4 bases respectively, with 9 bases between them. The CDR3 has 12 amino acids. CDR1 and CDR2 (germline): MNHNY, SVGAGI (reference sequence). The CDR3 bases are TGTGCCAGCAGCCCCACCGGCTATGGCTACACCTTC. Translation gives CASSPTGYGYTF.

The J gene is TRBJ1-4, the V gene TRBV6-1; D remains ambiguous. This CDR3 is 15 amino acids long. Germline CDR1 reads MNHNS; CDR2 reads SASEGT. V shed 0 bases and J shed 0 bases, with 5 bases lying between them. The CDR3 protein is CASSEAQATNEKLFF. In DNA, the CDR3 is TGTGCCAGCAGTGAAGCCCAGGCAACTAATGAAAAACTGTTTTTT.

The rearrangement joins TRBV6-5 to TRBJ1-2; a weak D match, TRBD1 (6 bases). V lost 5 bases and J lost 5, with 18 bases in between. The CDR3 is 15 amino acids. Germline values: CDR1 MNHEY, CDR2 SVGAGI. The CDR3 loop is CASSQQAGAWYGYTF. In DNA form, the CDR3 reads TGTGCCAGCAGTCAACAGGCGGGGGCCTGGTATGGCTACACCTTC.

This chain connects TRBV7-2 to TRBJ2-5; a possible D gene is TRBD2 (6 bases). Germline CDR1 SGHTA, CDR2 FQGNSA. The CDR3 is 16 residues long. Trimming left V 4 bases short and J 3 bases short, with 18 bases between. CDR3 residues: CASSSINGRKKETQYF. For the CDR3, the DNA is TGTGCCAGCAGCTCCATTAACGGGAGAAAGAAAGAGACCCAGTACTTC. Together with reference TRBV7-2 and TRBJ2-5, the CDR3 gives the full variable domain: GAGVSQSPSNKVTEKGKDVELRCDPISGHTALYWYRQSLGQGLEFLIYFQGNSAPDKSGLPSDRFSAERTGGSVSTLTIQRTQQEDSAVYLCASSSINGRKKETQYFGPGTRLLVL.

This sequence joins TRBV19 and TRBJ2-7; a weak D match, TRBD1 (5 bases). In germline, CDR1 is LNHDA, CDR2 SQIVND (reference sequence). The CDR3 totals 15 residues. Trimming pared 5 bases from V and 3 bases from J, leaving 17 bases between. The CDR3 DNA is TGTGCCAGTAGTCTGGGGCAGACTGGGCTCTACGAGCAGTACTTC. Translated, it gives CASSLGQTGLYEQYF.

CDR3 sequence: CASSKIGTGATEAFF. CDR3 coding DNA: TGTGCCAGCAGCAAGATCGGGACAGGAGCTACTGAAGCTTTCTTT. The V call is TRBV11-1, the J call TRBJ1-1, with 8 nucleotides matching TRBD1. Unmatched junction bases numbered 10, after V lost 5 bases and J lost 5 bases. The germline V gene encodes CDR1 SGHAT and CDR2 FQDESV (reference sequence). The CDR3 is made up of 15 amino acids.

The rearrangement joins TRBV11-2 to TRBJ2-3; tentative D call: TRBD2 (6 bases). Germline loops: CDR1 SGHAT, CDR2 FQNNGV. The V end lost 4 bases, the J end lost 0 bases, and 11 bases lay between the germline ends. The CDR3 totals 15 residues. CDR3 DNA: TGTGCCAGCAGCTCGCGGGGTCCTAGCACAGATACGCAGTATTTT. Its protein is CASSSRGPSTDTQYF.

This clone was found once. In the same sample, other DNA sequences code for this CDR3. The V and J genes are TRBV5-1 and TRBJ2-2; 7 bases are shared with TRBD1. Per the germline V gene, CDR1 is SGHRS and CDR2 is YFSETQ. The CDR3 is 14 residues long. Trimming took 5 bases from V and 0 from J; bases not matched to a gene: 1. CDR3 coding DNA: TGCGCCAGCAGGACAGGGTCGAACACCGGGGAGCTGTTTTTT. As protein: CASRTGSNTGELFF.

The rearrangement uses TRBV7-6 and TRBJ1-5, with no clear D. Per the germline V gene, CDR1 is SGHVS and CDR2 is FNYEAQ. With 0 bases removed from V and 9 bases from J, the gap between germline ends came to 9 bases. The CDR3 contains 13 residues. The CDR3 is CASSLATSSPQHF. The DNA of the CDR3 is TGTGCCAGCAGCTTAGCCACCTCTTCGCCCCAGCATTTT.

The CDR3 spells CASSNSRGGSEQYF. The DNA for the CDR3 is TGTGCCAGCTCAAATTCACGGGGGGGCTCCGAGCAGTACTTC. This sequence joins TRBV18 and TRBJ2-7, with 8 bases matching TRBD2. The CDR3 runs to 14 residues. J was trimmed by 6 bases and V by 5 bases; bases with no gene match: 9. Germline V CDR1 and CDR2: KGHSH, LQKENI. The entire variable domain, with the rest obtained from reference TRBV18 and TRBJ2-7, is as follows: NAGVMQNPRHLVRRRGQEARLRCSPMKGHSHVYWYRQLPEEGLKFMVYLQKENIIDESGMPKERFSAEFPKEGPSILRIQQVVRGDSAAYFCASSNSRGGSEQYFGPGTRLTVT.

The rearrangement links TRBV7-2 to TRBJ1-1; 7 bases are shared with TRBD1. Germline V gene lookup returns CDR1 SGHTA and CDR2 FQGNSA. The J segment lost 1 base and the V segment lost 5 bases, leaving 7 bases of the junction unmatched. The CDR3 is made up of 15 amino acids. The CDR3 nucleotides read TGTGCCAGCAGCCTCGGAAACAGGGGGAACACTGAAGCTTTCTTT. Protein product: CASSLGNRGNTEAFF.

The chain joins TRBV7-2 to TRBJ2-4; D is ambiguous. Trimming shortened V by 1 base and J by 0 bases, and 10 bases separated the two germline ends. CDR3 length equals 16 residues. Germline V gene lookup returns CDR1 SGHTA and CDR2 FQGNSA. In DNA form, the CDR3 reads TGTGCCAGCAGCTTAGTGGTTGGGCCAGCCAAAAACATTCAGTACTTC. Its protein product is CASSLVVGPAKNIQYF.

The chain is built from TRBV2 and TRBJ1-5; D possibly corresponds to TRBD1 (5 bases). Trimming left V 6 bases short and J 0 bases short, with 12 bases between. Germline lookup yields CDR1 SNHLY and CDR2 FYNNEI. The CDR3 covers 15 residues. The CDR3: CASSREISSNQPQHF. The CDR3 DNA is TGTGCCAGCAGCAGGGAGATTAGTAGCAATCAGCCCCAGCATTTT.

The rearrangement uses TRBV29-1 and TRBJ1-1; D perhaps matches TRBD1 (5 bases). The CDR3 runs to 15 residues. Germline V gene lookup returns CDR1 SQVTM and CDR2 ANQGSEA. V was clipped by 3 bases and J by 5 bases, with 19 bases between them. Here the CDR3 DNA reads TGCAGCGTTGACTTGGGGGGAGTAGTAGGAACTGAAGCTTTCTTT. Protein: CSVDLGGVVGTEAFF.

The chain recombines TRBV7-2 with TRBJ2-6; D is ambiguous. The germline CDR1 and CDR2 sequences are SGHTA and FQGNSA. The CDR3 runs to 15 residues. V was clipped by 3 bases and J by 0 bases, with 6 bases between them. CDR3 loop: CASSFTDSGANVLTF. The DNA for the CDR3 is TGTGCCAGCAGCTTTACAGACTCTGGGGCCAACGTCCTGACTTTC.

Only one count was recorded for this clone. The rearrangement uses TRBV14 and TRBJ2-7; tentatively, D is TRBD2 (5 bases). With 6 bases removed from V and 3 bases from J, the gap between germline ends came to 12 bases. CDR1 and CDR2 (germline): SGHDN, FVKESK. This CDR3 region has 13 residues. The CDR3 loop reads CASRSHGSYEQYF. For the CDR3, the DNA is TGTGCCAGCAGATCCCATGGGAGCTACGAGCAGTACTTC.

The CDR3 coding sequence is TGTGCCAGCAGCTCACCCCGGGACGCGACGAACACCGGGGAGCTGTTTTTT. Residues: CASSSPRDATNTGELFF. The genes are TRBV5-6 and TRBJ2-2, with D perhaps TRBD1 or TRBD2 (5 bases each). The CDR3 contains 17 residues. Trimming removed 3 bases from V and 0 bases from J, with 15 bases in between. The germline CDR1 and CDR2 sequences are SGHDT and YYEEEE.

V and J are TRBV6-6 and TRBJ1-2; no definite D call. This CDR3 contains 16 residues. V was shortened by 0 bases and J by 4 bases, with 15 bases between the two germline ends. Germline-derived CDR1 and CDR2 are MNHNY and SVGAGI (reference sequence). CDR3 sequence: CASSYSGTGNLYGYTF. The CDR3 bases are TGTGCCAGCAGTTACTCGGGAACCGGGAACCTCTATGGCTACACCTTC.

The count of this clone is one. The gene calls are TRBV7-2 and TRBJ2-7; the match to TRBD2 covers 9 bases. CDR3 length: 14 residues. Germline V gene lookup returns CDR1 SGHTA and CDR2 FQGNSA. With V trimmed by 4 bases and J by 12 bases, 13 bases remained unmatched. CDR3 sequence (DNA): TGTGCCAGCAGCTGGGGGCTAGCGGGAACCCGAGTGTACTTC. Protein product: CASSWGLAGTRVYF. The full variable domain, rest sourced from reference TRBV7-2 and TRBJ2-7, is GAGVSQSPSNKVTEKGKDVELRCDPISGHTALYWYRQSLGQGLEFLIYFQGNSAPDKSGLPSDRFSAERTGGSVSTLTIQRTQQEDSAVYLCASSWGLAGTRVYFGPGTRLTVT.

CDR3 amino acids: CASRETGETYNSPLHF. The CDR3 DNA reads as TGTGCCAGCAGGGAAACAGGGGAAACCTATAATTCACCCCTCCACTTT. The chain has TRBV6-1 and TRBJ1-6, with 7 bases lining up with TRBD1. Germline CDR1 MNHNS, CDR2 SASEGT. The CDR3 extends over 16 amino acids. The V and J ends lost 6 bases and 2 bases, in that order; junction bases with no gene match: 7.